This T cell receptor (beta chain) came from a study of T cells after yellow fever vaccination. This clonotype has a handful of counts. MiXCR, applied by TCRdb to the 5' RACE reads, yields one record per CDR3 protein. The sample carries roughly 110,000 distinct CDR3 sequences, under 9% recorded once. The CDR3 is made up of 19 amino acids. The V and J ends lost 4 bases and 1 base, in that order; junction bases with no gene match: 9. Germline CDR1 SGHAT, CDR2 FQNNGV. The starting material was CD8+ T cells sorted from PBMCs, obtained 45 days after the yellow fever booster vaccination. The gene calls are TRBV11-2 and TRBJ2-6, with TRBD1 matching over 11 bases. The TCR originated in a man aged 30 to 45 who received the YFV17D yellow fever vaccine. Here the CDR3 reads CASSSPDGTGGSGANVLTF. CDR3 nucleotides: TGTGCCAGCAGCTCCCCAGACGGGACAGGGGGGTCTGGGGCCAACGTCCTGACTTTC.